The sequence of this T cell receptor beta chain was determined in a study of response to subunit inactivated influenza vaccine. V lost 4 bases to trimming and J lost 2 bases, with 13 bases between them. CDR1 is SGHDT, CDR2 YYEEEE, per germline. The CDR3 totals 14 residues. This clonotype was detected a few times. TCRdb reprocessed the RT-PCR reads via MiXCR and lists one record per CDR3 protein. The data contain fewer than 700,000 distinct CDR3 sequences, under 15% of them singletons. The V gene is TRBV5-6, the J gene TRBJ2-7; TRBD1 is a possible D gene (6 bases). The sample consisted of PBMCs from blood, taken 40 to 50 days after vaccination. This receptor was taken from a man aged 50 or older who received an inactivated influenza vaccine. CDR3 nucleotides: TGTGCCAGCAGCACCACGACAGGCACCTACGAGCAGTACTTC. Protein: CASSTTTGTYEQYF.